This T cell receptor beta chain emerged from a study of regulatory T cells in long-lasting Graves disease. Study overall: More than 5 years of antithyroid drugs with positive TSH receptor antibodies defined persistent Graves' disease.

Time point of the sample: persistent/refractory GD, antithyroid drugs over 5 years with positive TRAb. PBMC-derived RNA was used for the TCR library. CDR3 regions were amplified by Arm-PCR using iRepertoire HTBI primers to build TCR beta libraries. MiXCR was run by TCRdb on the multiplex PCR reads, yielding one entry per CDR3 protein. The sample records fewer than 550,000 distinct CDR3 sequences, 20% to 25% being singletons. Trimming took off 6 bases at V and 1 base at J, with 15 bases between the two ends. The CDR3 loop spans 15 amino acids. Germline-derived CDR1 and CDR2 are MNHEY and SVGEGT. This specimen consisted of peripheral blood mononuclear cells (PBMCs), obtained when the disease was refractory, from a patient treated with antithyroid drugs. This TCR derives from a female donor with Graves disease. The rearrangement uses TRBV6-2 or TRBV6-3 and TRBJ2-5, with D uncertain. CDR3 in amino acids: CASSRASSIQETQYF. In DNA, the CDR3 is TGTGCCAGCAGCCGGGCAAGCTCCATCCAAGAGACCCAGTACTTC.